Below, 14 T cell receptor beta chains from the same sample are listed, as sequenced in a study of T cells and Merkel cell carcinoma outcomes. Clones were sequenced by immunoSEQ multiplex PCR, and TCRdb holds only the in-frame ones, with some missing. The sample holds around 16,000 clones; roughly 76% are singletons and the top ten take roughly 10%. Sequences were obtained from tumor tissue from Merkel cell carcinoma. The receptors were sampled from a human donor with Merkel cell carcinoma.

This clone was observed a single time. The rearrangement joins TRBV9 to TRBJ2-7; 9 bases line up with TRBD1. From germline, CDR1 is SGDLS and CDR2 YYNGEE. The length of the CDR3 is 15 residues. The trim removed 3 bases at V and 2 bases at J, leaving 6 bases unmatched. CDR3 DNA: TGTGCCAGCAGCGCAGGGACAGGGCTCGCCTACGAGCAGTACTTC. Translated, it gives CASSAGTGLAYEQYF.

This chain joins TRBV29-1 and TRBJ1-3; no clear D. V dropped 4 bases and J dropped 0 bases, with 10 bases sitting between them. The CDR3 covers 14 residues. The V gene's germline CDR1 is SQVTM and CDR2 ANQGSEA. The CDR3 bases are TGCAGCGTTGGGCAGGCCTCCTCTGGAAACACCATATATTTT. Its protein product is CSVGQASSGNTIYF.

This clone was observed a single time. The chain links TRBV7-2 to TRBJ1-5; D ambiguous. This CDR3 is 13 amino acids long. Germline values: CDR1 SGHTA, CDR2 FQGNSA. Trimming left V 5 bases short and J 8 bases short, with 13 bases between. The CDR3: CASSQTREKPQHF. The CDR3 nucleotides are TGTGCCAGCAGCCAAACCCGGGAAAAGCCCCAGCATTTT.

This clone appeared once. CDR3 DNA: TGCGCCAGCAGCCACATGCGGGCTAGGCAAGAGACCCAGTACTTC. Its protein product is CASSHMRARQETQYF. This sequence joins TRBV5-1 and TRBJ2-5, with D perhaps TRBD2 (5 bases). Germline V lookup: CDR1 SGHRS, CDR2 YFSETQ. V lost 4 bases, J lost 2 bases, and 15 bases lay in between. The CDR3 sequence is 15 residues long.

This clone was seen more than once but under ten times. The chain is built from TRBV7-4 and TRBJ2-1; D is unresolved. The CDR3 spans 13 residues. The germline CDR1 and CDR2 sequences are SGHVT and SQSDAQ. V lost 2 bases and J lost 7, with 9 bases in between. CDR3 sequence: CASSLNSGNEQFF. In nucleotides, the CDR3 is TGTGCCAGCAGCTTAAACTCTGGGAATGAGCAGTTCTTC.

This clone was seen a handful of times. The chain employs TRBV7-2 and TRBJ2-7, with D perhaps given as TRBD1 or TRBD2 (5 bases each). CDR1 is SGHTA, CDR2 FQGNSA, per germline. CDR3 length: 15 residues. V was cut by 5 bases and J by 2 bases, with 16 bases left in between. The CDR3 sequence is CASSQLPRGPYEQYF. As DNA, the CDR3 is TGTGCCAGCAGCCAGCTACCCCGGGGCCCCTACGAGCAGTACTTC.

V and J are TRBV7-3 and TRBJ2-3; 9 bases match TRBD2. The germline gives CDR1 SGHTA, CDR2 FQGTGA. The V gene end was trimmed by 5 bases and the J gene end by 2 bases; junction bases not matched to a gene: 5. The CDR3 totals 15 residues. CDR3 DNA sequence: TGTGCCAGCAGCCCAATAGCGGGAGACACAGATACGCAGTATTTT. Translated: CASSPIAGDTDTQYF.

The chain uses TRBV6-6 and TRBJ1-1; the D is unclear. Per germline, CDR1 MNHNY and CDR2 SVGAGI (reference sequence). V was pared by 3 bases and J by 8 bases, with 22 bases between. CDR3 size: 16 residues. The CDR3 coding sequence is TGTGCCAGCAGTTATAATTCGCGGTCCGGGAGTGAGGAAGCTTTCTTT. This encodes CASSYNSRSGSEEAFF.

The chain couples TRBV7-3 to TRBJ2-1, with 7 nucleotides matching TRBD2. J gave up 5 bases and V 2 bases, and 6 bases lay outside the gene matches. The CDR3 extends over 15 amino acids. Germline V gives CDR1 SGHTA, CDR2 FQGTGA. The CDR3 DNA sequence: TGTGCCAGCAGCTTATCCGGGAGGACCAACAATGAGCAGTTCTTC. As protein: CASSLSGRTNNEQFF.

This chain links TRBV29-1 with TRBJ1-2; D possibly corresponds to TRBD1 (5 bases). This CDR3 has 12 residues. Looked up from germline, CDR1 is SQVTM and CDR2 is ANQGSEA. Between the trimmed V and J ends, which lost 6 bases and 8 bases, there was a span of 16 bases. Written as DNA, the CDR3 is TGCAGCGTCCCAGGCGGTAGGGGAGGCTACACCTTC. It is translated as CSVPGGRGGYTF. The complete variable domain, with remaining parts taken from reference TRBV29-1 and TRBJ1-2, reads SAVISQKPSRDICQRGTSLTIQCQVDSQVTMMFWYRQQPGQSLTLIATANQGSEATYESGFVIDKFPISRPNLTFSTLTVSNMSPEDSSIYLCSVPGGRGGYTFGSGTRLTVV.

In this sample, this clone turned up a few times. The chain carries TRBV6-5 and TRBJ2-1; TRBD1 agrees at 12 bases. The CDR3 runs to 16 residues. V was clipped by 2 bases and J by 8 bases; unmatched bases: 7. Germline assignment: CDR1 MNHEY and CDR2 SVGAGI. CDR3 sequence (DNA): TGTGCCAGCAGTTACCAGACCGGGACAGGGGGCGATGAGCAGTTCTTC. It codes for CASSYQTGTGGDEQFF.

V usage is TRBV4-1 and J usage is TRBJ2-5; D might be TRBD1 or TRBD2, each matching 5 bases. The V end lost 2 bases, the J end lost 4 bases, and 14 bases lay between the germline ends. CDR1 is MGHRA and CDR2 is YSYEKL in the germline V gene. The CDR3 is 15 amino acids. This chain's CDR3 is CASSQQSVGTETQYF. The CDR3 coding sequence is TGCGCCAGCAGCCAACAGTCCGTGGGGACAGAGACCCAGTACTTC.

The rearrangement uses TRBV19 and TRBJ2-1; D is perhaps TRBD1 (6 bases). This CDR3 region has 13 residues. Trimming removed 5 bases from V and 2 bases from J, with 7 bases in between. Germline loops: CDR1 LNHDA, CDR2 SQIVND (reference sequence). The CDR3 nucleotides read TGTGCCAGTAGTGCAGGGGCCTACAATGAGCAGTTCTTC. This sequence encodes CASSAGAYNEQFF.

The chain carries TRBV10-3 and TRBJ2-3; a possible D gene is TRBD2 (6 bases). Per the germline V gene, CDR1 is ENHRY and CDR2 is SYGVKD. V lost 5 bases to trimming and J lost 0 bases, with 9 bases between them. The CDR3 totals 14 residues. In nucleotides, the CDR3 is TGTGCCATCAGTCAACGGGGGAGCACAGATACGCAGTATTTT. This translates into CAISQRGSTDTQYF.